Reported below is one TCR beta chain. Regions amplified from RNA transcripts were the TCR beta CDR3 regions. The TCR CDR3 was amplified in a first-round RT-PCR using the HTBI primer set. TCRdb independently ran MiXCR on the multiplex PCR reads; one entry per CDR3 protein. The table records 300,000 to 450,000 distinct CDR3 sequences, more than 11% of them present only once. V was clipped by 1 base and J by 0 bases, with 3 bases between them. This CDR3 is built from 12 residues. CDR1 and CDR2 from the germline V gene are DFQATT and SNEGSKA (reference sequence). This sample is drawn from a study of T cells in Graves' hyperthyroidism and ophthalmopathy.

Sequencing input: blood. The TCR was taken from a woman in her sixties or seventies with Graves' hyperthyroidism. The chain recombines TRBV20-1 with TRBJ1-1; the D is unclear. The DNA for the CDR3 is TGCAGTGCTAGAGTTTTGAACACTGAAGCTTTCTTT. This codes for CSARVLNTEAFF.